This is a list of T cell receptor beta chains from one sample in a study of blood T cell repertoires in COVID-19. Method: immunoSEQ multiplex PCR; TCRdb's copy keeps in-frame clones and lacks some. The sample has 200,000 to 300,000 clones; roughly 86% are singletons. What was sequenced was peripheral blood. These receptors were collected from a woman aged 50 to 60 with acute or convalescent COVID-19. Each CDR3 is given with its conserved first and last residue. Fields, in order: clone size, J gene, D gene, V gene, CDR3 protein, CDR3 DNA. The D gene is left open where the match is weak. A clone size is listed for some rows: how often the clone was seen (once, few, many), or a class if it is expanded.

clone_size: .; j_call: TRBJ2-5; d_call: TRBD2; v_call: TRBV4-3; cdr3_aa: CASSPRLADQETQYF; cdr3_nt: TGCGCCAGCAGCCCTCGACTAGCGGATCAAGAGACCCAGTACTTC
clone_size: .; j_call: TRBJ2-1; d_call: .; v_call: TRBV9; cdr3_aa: CASSVAGVGVVGNEQFF; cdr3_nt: TGTGCCAGCAGCGTAGCGGGGGTTGGGGTAGTCGGGAATGAGCAGTTCTTC
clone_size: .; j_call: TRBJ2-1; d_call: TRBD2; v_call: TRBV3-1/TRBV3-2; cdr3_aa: CASSLRLAGGLDNEQFF; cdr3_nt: TGTGCCAGCAGCCTACGACTAGCGGGAGGGTTAGACAATGAGCAGTTCTTC
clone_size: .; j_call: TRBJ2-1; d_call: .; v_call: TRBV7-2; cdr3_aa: CASSLISYNEQFF; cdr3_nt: TGTGCCAGCAGCTTAATCAGCTACAATGAGCAGTTCTTC
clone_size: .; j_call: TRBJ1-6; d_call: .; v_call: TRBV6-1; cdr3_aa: CASSEVLWGLVGSPLHF; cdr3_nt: TGTGCCAGCAGTGAAGTTTTGTGGGGGCTGGTCGGCTCACCCCTCCACTTT
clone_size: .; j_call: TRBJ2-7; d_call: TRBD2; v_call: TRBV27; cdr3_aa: CASGGLGLADYEQYF; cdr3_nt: TGTGCCAGTGGGGGATTGGGACTAGCGGACTACGAGCAGTACTTC
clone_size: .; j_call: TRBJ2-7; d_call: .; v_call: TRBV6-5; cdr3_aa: CASTRQAEGHEQYF; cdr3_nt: TGTGCCAGCACCCGACAGGCGGAAGGACACGAGCAGTACTTC
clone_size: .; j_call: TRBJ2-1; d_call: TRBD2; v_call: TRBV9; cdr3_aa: CASSVKLAAYNEQFF; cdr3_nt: TGTGCCAGCAGCGTAAAACTAGCGGCCTACAATGAGCAGTTCTTC
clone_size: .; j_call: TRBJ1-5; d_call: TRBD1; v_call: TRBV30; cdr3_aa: CAWRNRGLNQPQHF; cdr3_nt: TGTGCCTGGAGGAACAGGGGGCTCAATCAGCCCCAGCATTTT
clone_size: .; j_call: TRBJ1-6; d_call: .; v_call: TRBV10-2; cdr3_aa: CASSDPAGSNSPLHF; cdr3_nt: TGCGCCAGCAGTGACCCAGCGGGTTCAAATTCACCCCTCCACTTT
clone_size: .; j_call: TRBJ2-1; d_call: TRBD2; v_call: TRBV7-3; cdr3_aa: CASSLTASGGNYNEQFF; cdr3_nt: TGTGCCAGCAGCTTAACGGCTAGCGGGGGGAACTACAATGAGCAGTTCTTC
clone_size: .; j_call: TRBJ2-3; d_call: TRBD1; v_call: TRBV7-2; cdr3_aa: CASSLGGQTTDTQYF; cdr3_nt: TGTGCCAGCAGCTTAGGGGGACAGACCACAGATACGCAGTATTTT
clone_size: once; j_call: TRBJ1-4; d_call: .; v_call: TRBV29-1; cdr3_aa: CSVGRGSEKLFF; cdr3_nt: TGCAGCGTTGGTCGGGGGAGTGAAAAACTGTTTTTT
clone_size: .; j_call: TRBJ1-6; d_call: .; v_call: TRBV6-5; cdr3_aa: CASRLDGTYNSPLHF; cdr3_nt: TGTGCCAGCAGGTTGGACGGGACTTATAATTCACCCCTCCACTTT
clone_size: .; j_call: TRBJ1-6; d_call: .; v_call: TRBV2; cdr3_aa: CASRQSYNSPLHF; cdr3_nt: TGTGCCAGCAGACAGTCCTATAATTCACCCCTCCACTTT
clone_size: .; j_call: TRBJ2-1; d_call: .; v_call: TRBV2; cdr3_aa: CASKRGNTYNEQFF; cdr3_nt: TGTGCCAGCAAACGGGGTAACACCTACAATGAGCAGTTCTTC
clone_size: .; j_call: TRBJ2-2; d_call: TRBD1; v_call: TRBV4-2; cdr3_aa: CASSRVPGQGFLDTGELFF; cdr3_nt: TGTGCCAGCAGCCGGGTCCCGGGACAGGGATTTCTCGACACCGGGGAGCTGTTTTTT
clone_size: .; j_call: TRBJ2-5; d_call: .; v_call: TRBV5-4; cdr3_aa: CASNQGQETQYF; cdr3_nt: TGTGCCAGCAACCAGGGCCAAGAGACCCAGTACTTC
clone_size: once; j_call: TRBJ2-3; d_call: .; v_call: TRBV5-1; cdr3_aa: CASRPAGSDTQYF; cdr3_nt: TGCGCCAGCAGACCCGCAGGGTCAGATACGCAGTATTTT
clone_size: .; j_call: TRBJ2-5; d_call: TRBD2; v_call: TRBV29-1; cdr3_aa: CSVAAGAETQYF; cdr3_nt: TGCAGCGTTGCAGCGGGAGCAGAGACCCAGTACTTC
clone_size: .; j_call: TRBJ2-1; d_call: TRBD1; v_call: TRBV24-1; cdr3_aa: CATSRQGNSYNEQFF; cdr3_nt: TGTGCCACCAGTAGACAGGGGAACTCCTACAATGAGCAGTTCTTC
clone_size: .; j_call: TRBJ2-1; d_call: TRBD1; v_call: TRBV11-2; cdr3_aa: CASSSGTGGNEQFF; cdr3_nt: TGTGCCAGCAGTTCCGGGACAGGGGGGAATGAGCAGTTCTTC
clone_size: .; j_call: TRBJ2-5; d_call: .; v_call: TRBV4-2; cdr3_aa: CASSQETRQETQYF; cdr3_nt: TGTGCCAGCAGCCAAGAGACTAGGCAAGAGACCCAGTACTTC
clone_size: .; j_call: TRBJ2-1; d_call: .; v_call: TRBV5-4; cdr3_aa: CASSLAGATDEQFF; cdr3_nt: TGTGCCAGCAGCTTGGCGGGAGCCACCGATGAGCAGTTCTTC
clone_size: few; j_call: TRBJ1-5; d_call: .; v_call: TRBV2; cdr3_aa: CASSEFRSSNQPQHF; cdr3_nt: TGTGCCAGCAGTGAGTTCCGGTCGAGCAATCAGCCCCAGCATTTT
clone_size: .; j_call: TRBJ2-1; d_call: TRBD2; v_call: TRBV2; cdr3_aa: CASSIGLAGTFNEQFF; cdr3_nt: TGTGCCAGCAGTATCGGACTAGCGGGGACCTTCAATGAGCAGTTCTTC
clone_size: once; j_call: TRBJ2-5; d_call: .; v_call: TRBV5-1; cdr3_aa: CASSSGLQETQYF; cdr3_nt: TGCGCCAGCAGCTCTGGACTACAAGAGACCCAGTACTTC
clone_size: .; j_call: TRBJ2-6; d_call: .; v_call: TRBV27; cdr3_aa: CASGLRRQATIAGANVLTF; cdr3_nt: TGTGCCAGCGGACTTAGGAGACAGGCCACCATAGCTGGGGCCAACGTCCTGACTTTC